This is a list of T cell receptor beta chains from one sample in a study of Ad26.COV2.S vaccination and SARS-CoV-2 variants. The data were produced by immunoSEQ multiplex PCR, yet TCRdb's version contains in-frame clones alone and is incomplete. This sample has more than 150,000 clones, with about 83% found just once. This specimen consisted of peripheral blood, obtained after recovery from COVID-19. These receptors all stem from a human donor who had recovered from COVID-19. The CDR3 runs from the conserved cysteine through the conserved F or W. A D gene is named only where the DNA matches it firmly. Expanded clones are given a class, and other clones once, few, many or no size at all.

cdr3_aa | cdr3_nt | d_call | v_call | clone_size | j_call
CASSSNRRETQYF | TGTGCCAGCAGTTCCAACCGGAGAGAGACCCAGTACTTC | - | TRBV6-5 | - | TRBJ2-5
CASSQHSGRLRNEQFF | TGTGCCAGCAGCCAACATAGCGGGAGGTTGCGCAATGAGCAGTTCTTC | TRBD2 | TRBV3-1/TRBV3-2 | - | TRBJ2-1
CASSGDGYEQYF | TGTGCCAGCAGTGGGGACGGCTACGAGCAGTACTTC | - | TRBV12-3/TRBV12-4 | - | TRBJ2-7
CASSGAANTGELFF | TGTGCCAGTAGTGGGGCAGCTAACACCGGGGAGCTGTTTTTT | - | TRBV19 | - | TRBJ2-2
CASSLGSYEQYF | TGTGCCAGCAGCCTCGGCAGCTACGAGCAGTACTTC | - | TRBV7-9 | - | TRBJ2-7
CASTRDLNSPLHF | TGTGCCAGCACCCGGGATCTAAATTCACCCCTCCACTTT | - | TRBV7-9 | - | TRBJ1-6
CASSRASGGTYEQYF | TGTGCCAGCAGCCGGGCCTCCGGGGGCACCTACGAGCAGTACTTC | - | TRBV7-2 | - | TRBJ2-7
CASSLAGSYNEQFF | TGTGCCAGCAGCTTAGCGGGTTCCTACAATGAGCAGTTCTTC | - | TRBV7-9 | - | TRBJ2-1
CASSEMGTSGGATGELFF | TGTGCCAGCAGTGAAATGGGGACTAGCGGGGGGGCTACCGGGGAGCTGTTTTTT | TRBD2 | TRBV2 | - | TRBJ2-2
CASSRGDEQYF | TGTGCCAGCAGCAGGGGGGACGAGCAGTACTTC | - | TRBV3-1/TRBV3-2 | - | TRBJ2-7
CASSQDGVGYNEQFF | TGCGCCAGCAGCCAAGATGGTGTTGGCTACAATGAGCAGTTCTTC | - | TRBV4-1 | - | TRBJ2-1
CASSRRGSGTDTQYF | TGTGCCAGCTCACGGCGAGGGTCCGGCACAGATACGCAGTATTTT | - | TRBV18 | - | TRBJ2-3
CASSLVNWPGEEGETQYF | TGTGCCAGCAGCTTAGTAAATTGGCCAGGGGAGGAAGGGGAGACCCAGTACTTC | - | TRBV11-2 | once | TRBJ2-5
CASSLGTEPYYGYTF | TGTGCCAGCAGCCTCGGAACAGAACCTTACTATGGCTACACCTTC | - | TRBV5-6 | - | TRBJ1-2
CASSLQQGYEQYF | TGTGCCAGCAGCCTGCAACAGGGTTACGAGCAGTACTTC | - | TRBV14 | - | TRBJ2-7
CASSQATGGHSNQPQHF | TGTGCCAGCAGCCAGGCCACAGGGGGCCATAGCAATCAGCCCCAGCATTTT | TRBD1 | TRBV14 | - | TRBJ1-5
CASSLNYGRGNEQFF | TGTGCCAGCAGCCTCAACTATGGACGGGGCAATGAGCAGTTCTTC | - | TRBV3-1/TRBV3-2 | - | TRBJ2-1
CASSFRDYGEQDTQYF | TGCGCCAGCAGCTTTAGGGACTACGGGGAGCAAGATACGCAGTATTTT | TRBD2 | TRBV5-1 | - | TRBJ2-3
CASSPKETGTGAEAFF | TGTGCCAGCTCACCAAAAGAAACCGGGACAGGGGCTGAAGCTTTCTTT | TRBD1 | TRBV18 | once | TRBJ1-1
CASSGTSYEQYF | TGTGCCAGCAGCGGGACCTCCTACGAGCAGTACTTC | - | TRBV12-3/TRBV12-4 | - | TRBJ2-7
CASSLGGSNQPQHF | TGTGCCAGCAGTTTAGGGGGTAGCAATCAGCCCCAGCATTTT | - | TRBV27 | - | TRBJ1-5
CASSQVGSNQPQHF | TGCGCCAGCAGCCAAGTGGGAAGTAATCAGCCCCAGCATTTT | - | TRBV4-1 | - | TRBJ1-5
CAITQGAIDTQYF | TGTGCCATCACCCAGGGGGCAATAGATACGCAGTATTTT | TRBD1 | TRBV10-3 | - | TRBJ2-3
CASSPSDSSRDEKLFF | TGTGCCAGCAGCCCGTCCGACTCATCCCGGGATGAAAAACTGTTTTTT | - | TRBV7-9 | - | TRBJ1-4
CASSRRDRSSATNEKLFF | TGTGCCAGCAGCCGCCGGGACAGGAGTTCTGCAACTAATGAAAAACTGTTTTTT | TRBD1 | TRBV7-6 | - | TRBJ1-4
CASSERSPGLVSGELFF | TGTGCCAGCAGTGAAAGGTCTCCGGGACTAGTATCGGGGGAGCTGTTTTTT | TRBD2 | TRBV2 | - | TRBJ2-2
CASSYRPLNYGYTF | TGTGCCAGCAGTTACCGTCCACTGAACTATGGCTACACCTTC | - | TRBV6-2/TRBV6-3 | - | TRBJ1-2
CASGQDRPQHF | TGTGCCAGCGGTCAGGACAGACCCCAGCATTTT | - | TRBV2 | - | TRBJ1-5
CASSLGGGGWDEQFF | TGTGCCAGCAGCTTGGGGGGAGGAGGATGGGATGAGCAGTTCTTC | - | TRBV7-6 | - | TRBJ2-1
CASSLWTGLNTEAFF | TGTGCCAGCAGCTTGTGGACAGGCCTGAACACTGAAGCTTTCTTT | TRBD1 | TRBV5-6 | - | TRBJ1-1
CASSATGYTQYF | TGTGCCAGCAGTGCCACAGGGTATACGCAGTATTTT | - | TRBV12-3/TRBV12-4 | - | TRBJ2-3
CASSYGPSGNTIYF | TGTGCCAGCAGTTACGGGCCCTCTGGAAACACCATATATTTT | - | TRBV6-5 | - | TRBJ1-3
CASSSRGISSTEAFF | TGCGCCAGCAGTTCGAGGGGGATTAGTTCCACTGAAGCTTTCTTT | - | TRBV10-2 | - | TRBJ1-1
CASTFGGNSYGYTF | TGCGCCAGCACCTTCGGGGGAAACAGCTATGGCTACACCTTC | - | TRBV5-1 | few | TRBJ1-2
CASSVGGGHSYEQYF | TGTGCCAGCAGCGTCGGCGGGGGGCACTCCTACGAGCAGTACTTC | TRBD2 | TRBV9 | - | TRBJ2-7
CASSAGRAAYEQYF | TGTGCCAGCAGCGCGGGACGAGCAGCCTACGAGCAGTACTTC | - | TRBV27 | once | TRBJ2-7
CASSLDPSSYNEQFF | TGTGCCAGCAGCCTGGACCCGAGCTCCTACAATGAGCAGTTCTTC | - | TRBV5-4 | - | TRBJ2-1
CASSGARRNEQFF | TGTGCCAGCAGCGGCGCGCGAAGAAATGAGCAGTTCTTC | - | TRBV11-1 | - | TRBJ2-1
CASSSIRDRGPQETQYF | TGTGCCAGCAGCTCCATCCGGGACAGGGGCCCGCAAGAGACCCAGTACTTC | TRBD1 | TRBV5-6 | once | TRBJ2-5
CASSSTGTGYNEQFF | TGTGCCAGCAGCTCTACCGGGACAGGCTACAATGAGCAGTTCTTC | TRBD1 | TRBV9 | - | TRBJ2-1
CASSPGAGGLYNEQFF | TGTGCCAGCAGCCCGGGGGCGGGAGGGTTATACAATGAGCAGTTCTTC | TRBD2 | TRBV9 | - | TRBJ2-1
CASSLGLAGETGELFF | TGTGCCAGCAGCTTGGGACTAGCGGGAGAGACCGGGGAGCTGTTTTTT | TRBD2 | TRBV7-3 | - | TRBJ2-2
CASSVAQGATSYEQYF | TGTGCCAGCAGCGTAGCGCAGGGGGCTACCTCCTACGAGCAGTACTTC | TRBD1 | TRBV9 | - | TRBJ2-7
CASSQDGVAQYF | TGTGCCAGCAGCCAAGATGGGGTGGCGCAGTATTTT | - | TRBV4-2 | - | TRBJ2-3
CASSEITSGSSTDTQYF | TGTGCCAGCAGTGAAATTACTAGCGGATCTAGCACAGATACGCAGTATTTT | TRBD2 | TRBV6-1 | - | TRBJ2-3
CASSLSRSLAEQYF | TGCGCCAGCAGCTTGTCCAGAAGTCTAGCCGAGCAGTACTTC | - | TRBV5-1 | - | TRBJ2-7
CASSDRTGGTEAFF | TGTGCCAGCTCAGATCGGACAGGGGGCACTGAAGCTTTCTTT | TRBD1 | TRBV18 | few | TRBJ1-1
CASSLGSATGIRSPLHF | TGTGCCAGCAGCTTAGGTTCCGCAACAGGGATTCGTTCACCCCTCCACTTT | - | TRBV11-2 | - | TRBJ1-6
CASSLTRDTEAFF | TGCGCCAGCAGCCTGACTAGGGACACTGAAGCTTTCTTT | - | TRBV5-1 | few | TRBJ1-1
CASNTRVENTGELFF | TGTGCCAGCAACACTAGGGTAGAAAACACCGGGGAGCTGTTTTTT | - | TRBV7-2 | - | TRBJ2-2
CASSALAGGPYEQYF | TGTGCCAGCAGCGCTCTAGCGGGAGGGCCCTACGAGCAGTACTTC | TRBD2 | TRBV5-6 | few | TRBJ2-7